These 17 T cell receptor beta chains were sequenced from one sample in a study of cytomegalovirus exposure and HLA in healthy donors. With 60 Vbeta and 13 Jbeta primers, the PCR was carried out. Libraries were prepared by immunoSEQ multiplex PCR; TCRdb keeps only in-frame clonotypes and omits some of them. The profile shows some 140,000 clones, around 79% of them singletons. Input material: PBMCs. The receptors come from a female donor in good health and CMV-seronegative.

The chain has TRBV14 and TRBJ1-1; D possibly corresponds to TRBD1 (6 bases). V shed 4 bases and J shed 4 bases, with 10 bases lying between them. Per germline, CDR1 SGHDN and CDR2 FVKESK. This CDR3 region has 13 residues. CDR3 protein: CASSRIGGTEAFF. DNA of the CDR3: TGTGCCAGCAGCCGAATAGGGGGCACTGAAGCTTTCTTT.

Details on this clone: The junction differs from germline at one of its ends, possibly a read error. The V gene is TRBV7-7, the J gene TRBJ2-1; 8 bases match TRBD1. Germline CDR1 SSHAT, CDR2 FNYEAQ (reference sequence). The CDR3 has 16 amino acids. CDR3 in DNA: TGTGCTAGCAGCTTGCGGAGGACAGGGTCCTACAATGAGCAGTTCTTC. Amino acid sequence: CASSLRRTGSYNEQFF.

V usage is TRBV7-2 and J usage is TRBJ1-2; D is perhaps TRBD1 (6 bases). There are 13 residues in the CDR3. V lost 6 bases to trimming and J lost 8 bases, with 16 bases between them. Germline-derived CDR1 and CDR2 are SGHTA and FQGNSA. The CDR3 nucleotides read TGTGCCAGCAGTCCAACTACAGGGTTCGGCTACACCTTC. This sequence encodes CASSPTTGFGYTF. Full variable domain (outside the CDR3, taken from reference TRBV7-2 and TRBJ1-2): GAGVSQSPSNKVTEKGKDVELRCDPISGHTALYWYRQSLGQGLEFLIYFQGNSAPDKSGLPSDRFSAERTGGSVSTLTIQRTQQEDSAVYLCASSPTTGFGYTFGSGTRLTVV.

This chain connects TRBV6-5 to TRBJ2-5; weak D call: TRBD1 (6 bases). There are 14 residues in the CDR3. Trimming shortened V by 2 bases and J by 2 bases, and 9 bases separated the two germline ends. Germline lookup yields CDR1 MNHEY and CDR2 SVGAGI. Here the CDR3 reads CASSYQQGQETQYF. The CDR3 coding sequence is TGTGCCAGCAGTTACCAACAGGGACAAGAGACCCAGTACTTC.

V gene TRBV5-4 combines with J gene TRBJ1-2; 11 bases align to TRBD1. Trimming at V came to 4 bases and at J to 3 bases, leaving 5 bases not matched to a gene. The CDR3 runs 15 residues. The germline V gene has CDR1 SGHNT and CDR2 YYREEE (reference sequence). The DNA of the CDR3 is TGTGCCAGCAGCCCCCTGGGACAGGGGGACTATGGCTACACCTTC. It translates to CASSPLGQGDYGYTF.

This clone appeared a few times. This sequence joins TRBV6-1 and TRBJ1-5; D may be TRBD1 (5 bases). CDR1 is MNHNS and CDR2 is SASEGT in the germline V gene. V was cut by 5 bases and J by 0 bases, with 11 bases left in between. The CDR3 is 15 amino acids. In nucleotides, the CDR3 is TGTGCCAGCAGTCCCCCGACAGCTAGCAATCAGCCCCAGCATTTT. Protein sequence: CASSPPTASNQPQHF.

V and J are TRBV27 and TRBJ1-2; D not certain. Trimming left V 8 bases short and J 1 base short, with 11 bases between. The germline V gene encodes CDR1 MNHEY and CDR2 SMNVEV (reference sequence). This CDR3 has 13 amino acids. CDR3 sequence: CASGSAGNYGYTF. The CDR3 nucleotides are TGTGCCAGCGGATCCGCGGGTAACTATGGCTACACCTTC.

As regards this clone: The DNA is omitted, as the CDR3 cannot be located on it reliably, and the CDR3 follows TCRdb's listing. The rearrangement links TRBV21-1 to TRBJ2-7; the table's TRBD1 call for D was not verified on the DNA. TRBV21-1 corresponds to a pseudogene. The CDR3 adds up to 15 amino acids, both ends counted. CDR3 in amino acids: CASSKWGQGAGEQYF.

The CDR3, as DNA: TGTGCCAGCAGCGGGAGTGGGTATGGCTACACCTTC. Encoded protein: CASSGSGYGYTF. The rearrangement joins TRBV7-2 to TRBJ1-2; no reliable D call. Trimming left V 5 bases short and J 5 bases short, with 9 bases between. CDR3 length equals 12 residues. The germline CDR1 and CDR2 sequences are SGHTA and FQGNSA.

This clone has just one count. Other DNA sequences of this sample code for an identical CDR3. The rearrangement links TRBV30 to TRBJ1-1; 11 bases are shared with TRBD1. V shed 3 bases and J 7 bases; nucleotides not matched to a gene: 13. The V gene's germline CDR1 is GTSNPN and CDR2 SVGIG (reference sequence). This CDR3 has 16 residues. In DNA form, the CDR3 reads TGTGCCTGGAGCCGTCGGGGACAGGGGGAGTTTGTTGAAGCTTTCTTT. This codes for CAWSRRGQGEFVEAFF.

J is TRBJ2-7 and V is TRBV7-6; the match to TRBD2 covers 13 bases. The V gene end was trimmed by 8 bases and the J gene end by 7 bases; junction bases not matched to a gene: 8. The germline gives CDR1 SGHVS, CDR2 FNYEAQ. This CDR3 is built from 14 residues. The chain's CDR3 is CASGLAGEGSEQYF. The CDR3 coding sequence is TGTGCCAGCGGACTAGCGGGAGAGGGGTCAGAGCAGTACTTC.

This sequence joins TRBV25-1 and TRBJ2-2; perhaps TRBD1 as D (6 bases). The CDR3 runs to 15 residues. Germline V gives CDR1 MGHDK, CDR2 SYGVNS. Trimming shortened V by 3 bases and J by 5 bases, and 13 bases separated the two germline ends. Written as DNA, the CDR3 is TGTGCCAGCAGTGACTCCCGGACAGAGACCGGGGAGCTGTTTTTT. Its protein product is CASSDSRTETGELFF.

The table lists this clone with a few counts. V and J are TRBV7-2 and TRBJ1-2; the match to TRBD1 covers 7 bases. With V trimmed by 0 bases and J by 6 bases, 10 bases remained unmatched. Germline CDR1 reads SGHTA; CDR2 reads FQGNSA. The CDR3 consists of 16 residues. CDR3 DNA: TGTGCCAGCAGCTTAGCGCCGACAGGGAAGGTTGATGGCTACACCTTC. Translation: CASSLAPTGKVDGYTF.

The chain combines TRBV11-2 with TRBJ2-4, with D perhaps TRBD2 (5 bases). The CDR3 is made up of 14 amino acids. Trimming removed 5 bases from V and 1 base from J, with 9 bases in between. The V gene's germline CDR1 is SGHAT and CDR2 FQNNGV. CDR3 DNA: TGTGCCAGCAGCCGACCGGGGGCCAAAAACATTCAGTACTTC. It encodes CASSRPGAKNIQYF.

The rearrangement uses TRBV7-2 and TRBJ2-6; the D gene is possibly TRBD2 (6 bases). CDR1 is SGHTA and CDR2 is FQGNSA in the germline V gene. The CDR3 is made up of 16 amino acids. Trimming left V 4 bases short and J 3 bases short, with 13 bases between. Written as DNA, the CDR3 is TGTGCCAGCAGCTGGGGACTGGCTGATGGGGCCAACGTCCTGACTTTC. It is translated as CASSWGLADGANVLTF.

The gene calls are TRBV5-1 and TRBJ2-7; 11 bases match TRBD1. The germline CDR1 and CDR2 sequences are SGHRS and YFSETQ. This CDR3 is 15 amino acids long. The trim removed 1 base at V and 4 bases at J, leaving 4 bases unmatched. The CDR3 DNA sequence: TGCGCCAGCAGCTTGCTTGGACAGGGGGCTTACGAGCAGTACTTC. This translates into CASSLLGQGAYEQYF.

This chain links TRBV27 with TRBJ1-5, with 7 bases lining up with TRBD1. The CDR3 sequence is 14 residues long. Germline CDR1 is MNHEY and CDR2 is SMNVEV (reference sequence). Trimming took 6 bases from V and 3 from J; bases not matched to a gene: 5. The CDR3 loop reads CASSTQGSNQPQHF. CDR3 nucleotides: TGTGCCAGCAGCACACAGGGGTCCAATCAGCCCCAGCATTTT.